This T cell receptor (beta chain) was observed in a study of cytomegalovirus exposure and HLA in healthy donors. The PCR ran on 60 Vbeta and 13 Jbeta primers. The protocol was immunoSEQ multiplex PCR, while the TCRdb copy is restricted to in-frame clones and leaves out a portion. The table shows over 95,000 clones, with more than 65% occurring only once. There are 15 residues in the CDR3. The V and J ends lost 2 bases and 5 bases, in that order; junction bases with no gene match: 5. Germline V lookup: CDR1 SGHRS, CDR2 YFSETQ. This TCR derives from a man in his forties or fifties in good health and CMV-seropositive. Sequencing was done on a sample of PBMCs. This sequence joins TRBV5-1 and TRBJ2-5; 11 bases line up with TRBD1. The CDR3: CASSLRTGGTETQYF. The CDR3 coding sequence is TGCGCCAGCAGCTTAAGGACAGGGGGCACGGAGACCCAGTACTTC.